The T cell receptor beta chain under discussion was sequenced for a study of blood T cell repertoires in COVID-19. Across the study: PBMCs, B-cell-depleted T cells, or T cells provided the cDNA or gDNA that made up the material.

The germline CDR1 and CDR2 sequences are MNHEY and SMNVEV (reference sequence). The CDR3 is 13 residues long. Trimming at V came to 6 bases and at J to 9 bases, leaving 4 bases not matched to a gene. As originally analysed: Quantification of nucleated cells was approximated via reference gene primer amplification. Data came from immunoSEQ multiplex PCR; TCRdb stores just in-frame clones and leaves some out. The DNA was the basis for D and trimming; V, J and clone size are from that table. The sample yields 75,000 to 85,000 clones, approximately 85% seen once. The sample was peripheral blood. The origin of this receptor is a human donor in a cohort sampled during active COVID-19. The chain joins TRBV27 to TRBJ2-1; 11 bases match TRBD2. In DNA, the CDR3 is TGTGCCAGCAGACTAGCGGGAGCTCGTGAGCAGTTCTTC. It encodes CASRLAGAREQFF.